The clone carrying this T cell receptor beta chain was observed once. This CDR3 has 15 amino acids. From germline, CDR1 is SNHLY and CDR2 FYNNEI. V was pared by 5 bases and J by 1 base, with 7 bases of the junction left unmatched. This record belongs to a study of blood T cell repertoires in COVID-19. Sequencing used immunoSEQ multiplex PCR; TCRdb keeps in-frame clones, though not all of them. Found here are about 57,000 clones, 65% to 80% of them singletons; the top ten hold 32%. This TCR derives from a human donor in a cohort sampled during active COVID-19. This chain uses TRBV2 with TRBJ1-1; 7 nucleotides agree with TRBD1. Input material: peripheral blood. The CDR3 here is CASSRQGSPNTEAFF. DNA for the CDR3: TGTGCCAGCAGTCGACAGGGATCCCCGAACACTGAAGCTTTCTTT.